Below, 24 T cell receptor beta chains from the same sample are listed, as sequenced in a study of Ad26.COV2.S vaccination and SARS-CoV-2 variants. Sequencing was performed with immunoSEQ multiplex PCR; in TCRdb, only in-frame clones are kept and a portion is missing. The sample holds roughly 300,000 clones; about 89% are singletons and the top ten take about 5%. Documented treatment: about 20 received Ad26.COV2.S at low or high dose, single or two shots; several received placebo; per-sample allocation not given. It was on day 63 after the first vaccine or placebo injection that samples were taken. The input for sequencing was peripheral blood, taken in a trial of Ad26.COV2.S vaccine versus placebo. Receptor source: a person between 18 and 60 years old who received the Ad26.COV2.S COVID-19 vaccine or a placebo.

The V gene is TRBV21-1, the J gene TRBJ1-2; the tabulated D call, TRBD1, remains unverified against the DNA. TRBV21-1 represents a pseudogene. The CDR3 totals 14 residues. CDR3 DNA: TGTGCCAGCAGCAAAGAAGGACAGGGCTATGGCTACACCTTC. As protein: CASSKEGQGYGYTF.

This clone was counted once. The genes are TRBV2 and TRBJ2-3; tentative D call: TRBD2 (7 bases). CDR3 length equals 15 residues. The V end was cut by 3 bases, the J end by 4 bases, with 14 bases between. Germline V lookup: CDR1 SNHLY, CDR2 FYNNEI. In DNA, the CDR3 is TGTGCCAGCAGTGACAGGGGAGGGGGGTCAGATACGCAGTATTTT. Its protein product is CASSDRGGGSDTQYF.

The V gene is TRBV9, the J gene TRBJ2-7; a weak D match, TRBD2 (5 bases). Deletions cut 0 bases from V and 5 bases from J, with 9 bases between. The CDR3 loop spans 13 amino acids. In germline, CDR1 is SGDLS, CDR2 YYNGEE. CDR3 sequence reads: CASSVGSGNEQYF. The CDR3 DNA is TGTGCCAGCAGCGTAGGGTCCGGGAACGAGCAGTACTTC.

The V gene is TRBV5-1, the J gene TRBJ2-3, with 7 bases aligning to TRBD2. CDR3 length equals 17 residues. With 1 base clipped from V and 4 bases from J, the junction kept 12 bases outside the gene matches. Germline CDR1 and CDR2: SGHRS and YFSETQ. DNA for the CDR3: TGCGCCAGCAGCTTGAGAGGGCGGACTAGGGGCTCAGATACGCAGTATTTT. It codes for CASSLRGRTRGSDTQYF. Based on the CDR3 plus reference TRBV5-1 and TRBJ2-3, the full variable domain is KAGVTQTPRYLIKTRGQQVTLSCSPISGHRSVSWYQQTPGQGLQFLFEYFSETQRNKGNFPGRFSGRQFSNSRSEMNVSTLELGDSALYLCASSLRGRTRGSDTQYFGPGTRLTVL.

This chain links TRBV18 with TRBJ2-5; D is undetermined. V was pared by 2 bases and J by 3 bases, with 7 bases between. Germline lookup yields CDR1 KGHSH and CDR2 LQKENI. The CDR3 loop spans 13 amino acids. CDR3 amino acids: CASSPSEEETQYF. The CDR3 DNA sequence: TGTGCCAGCTCACCAAGTGAGGAAGAGACCCAGTACTTC.

The rearrangement joins TRBV27 to TRBJ1-1, with D possibly being TRBD1 (5 bases). Trimming left V 2 bases short and J 3 bases short, with 7 bases between. Germline CDR1 MNHEY, CDR2 SMNVEV (reference sequence). The CDR3 runs 13 residues. CDR3 loop: CASSLIGDTEAFF. The CDR3 region has the DNA TGTGCCAGCAGTTTAATAGGGGACACTGAAGCTTTCTTT.

The rearrangement joins TRBV28 to TRBJ1-6; 7 nucleotides agree with TRBD1. Germline lookup yields CDR1 MDHEN and CDR2 SYDVKM. V was clipped by 3 bases and J by 7 bases; unmatched bases: 12. The CDR3 runs to 17 residues. CDR3 loop: CASSFPRQGSNNSPLHF. The CDR3 DNA reads TGTGCCAGCAGTTTCCCCAGACAGGGCTCTAACAATTCACCCCTCCACTTT.

This clone showed up just a few times. The V and J genes are TRBV30 and TRBJ2-1; TRBD2 agrees at 7 bases. This CDR3 comprises 15 residues. Germline CDR1 is GTSNPN and CDR2 is SVGIG (reference sequence). The junction had 8 bases not matched to a gene; V was cut back by 2 bases and J by 4 bases. The chain's CDR3 is CAWSREAGRYNEQFF. In DNA, the CDR3 is TGTGCCTGGAGTCGGGAAGCGGGGAGATACAATGAGCAGTTCTTC. The full variable domain, its missing parts supplied by reference TRBV30 and TRBJ2-1, is SQTIHQWPATLVQPVGSPLSLECTVEGTSNPNLYWYRQAAGRGLQLLFYSVGIGQISSEVPQNLSASRPQDRQFILSSKKLLLSDSGFYLCAWSREAGRYNEQFFGPGTRLTVL.

The rearrangement joins TRBV5-6 to TRBJ2-4, with no clear D. The length of the CDR3 is 14 residues. V was clipped by 2 bases and J by 0 bases, with 6 bases between them. Germline lookup yields CDR1 SGHDT and CDR2 YYEEEE. The CDR3 bases are TGTGCCAGCAGCTTATCTCTAGCCAAAAACATTCAGTACTTC. It encodes CASSLSLAKNIQYF.

This clone was picked up one time. J is TRBJ2-3 and V is TRBV18; 7 bases align to TRBD1. This CDR3 comprises 15 residues. Germline V CDR1 and CDR2: KGHSH, LQKENI. The trim removed 6 bases at V and 3 bases at J, leaving 9 bases unmatched. In nucleotides, the CDR3 is TGTGCCAGCTCCCCAGGGGGTCTTTTGACAGATACGCAGTATTTT. It codes for CASSPGGLLTDTQYF. Combining the CDR3 with reference TRBV18 and TRBJ2-3 gives the whole variable domain NAGVMQNPRHLVRRRGQEARLRCSPMKGHSHVYWYRQLPEEGLKFMVYLQKENIIDESGMPKERFSAEFPKEGPSILRIQQVVRGDSAAYFCASSPGGLLTDTQYFGPGTRLTVL.

The chain is built from TRBV10-1 and TRBJ2-5; D not certain. Germline CDR1 WNHNN, CDR2 SYGVQD (reference sequence). The V end was cut by 4 bases, the J end by 5 bases, with 11 bases between. The CDR3 consists of 13 residues. CDR3 DNA sequence: TGCGCCAGCAGTGCCGTCAGCGCCGAGACCCAGTACTTC. Protein product: CASSAVSAETQYF.

This clone showed up just a few times. The chain links TRBV19 to TRBJ1-5; 7 bases agree with TRBD1. J was trimmed by 11 bases and V by 5 bases; bases with no gene match: 12. CDR3 size: 14 residues. Germline V CDR1 and CDR2: LNHDA, SQIVND (reference sequence). The CDR3 nucleotides read TGTGCCAGTAGTGTTACAGGGGCCCCCTCGGCCCAGCATTTT. Translating gives CASSVTGAPSAQHF.

The chain uses TRBV28 and TRBJ2-7, with 9 positions matching TRBD1. Germline V gene sequence: CDR1 MDHEN, CDR2 SYDVKM. The CDR3 has 15 residues. Trimming at V came to 7 bases and at J to 5 bases, leaving 12 bases not matched to a gene. The CDR3 bases are TGTGCCAGCACCACCCCCCGGGACAGGGTCCACGAGCAGTACTTC. Residues: CASTTPRDRVHEQYF.

V gene TRBV7-6 combines with J gene TRBJ1-3; D ambiguous. Germline-derived CDR1 and CDR2 are SGHVS and FNYEAQ. Trimming removed 0 bases from V and 4 bases from J, with 7 bases in between. The CDR3 totals 14 residues. The CDR3 is CASSLAGSGNTIYF. The CDR3 DNA follows: TGTGCCAGCAGCTTAGCAGGGTCGGGAAACACCATATATTTT.

The CDR3 DNA sequence: TGTGCCATCAGTGAGTCAAGGTACGAGCAGTACTTC. Translated, it gives CAISESRYEQYF. V and J are TRBV10-3 and TRBJ2-7; no reliable D call. This CDR3 has 12 residues. The ends were cut back, 0 bases at V and 4 bases at J, with 4 bases in the middle. Germline-derived CDR1 and CDR2 are ENHRY and SYGVKD.

The J gene is TRBJ1-1, the V gene TRBV5-1; D is undetermined. This CDR3 has 15 amino acids. The V end was cut by 4 bases, the J end by 0 bases, with 13 bases between. CDR1 and CDR2 (germline): SGHRS, YFSETQ. DNA of the CDR3: TGCGCCAGCAGCCCCGCCCCGGGTATGAACACTGAAGCTTTCTTT. Its translation is CASSPAPGMNTEAFF.

The J gene is TRBJ1-2, the V gene TRBV30, with D possibly matching TRBD1 (6 bases). Germline values: CDR1 GTSNPN, CDR2 SVGIG (reference sequence). V lost 0 bases to trimming and J lost 7 bases, with 12 bases between them. This CDR3 comprises 13 residues. The CDR3 bases are TGTGCCTGGAGTGTACGGGGGCTGGTTGGCTACACCTTC. This gives the protein CAWSVRGLVGYTF.

This clone was observed a handful of times. V and J are TRBV10-1 and TRBJ1-1; 7 bases fit TRBD1. Trimming at V came to 3 bases and at J to 0 bases, leaving 16 bases not matched to a gene. Germline lookup yields CDR1 WNHNN and CDR2 SYGVQD (reference sequence). This CDR3 has 19 amino acids. The CDR3 DNA sequence: TGCGCCAGCAGTGATTACAGGGGACCGCTGGAATCAATGAACACTGAAGCTTTCTTT. Amino acids: CASSDYRGPLESMNTEAFF.

The V and J genes are TRBV7-9 and TRBJ2-7; D gene uncertain. This CDR3 comprises 12 residues. Germline V CDR1 and CDR2: SEHNR, FQNEAQ (reference sequence). V gave up 2 bases and J gave up 2 bases, with 4 bases separating them. CDR3 amino acids: CASSLKTYEQYF. CDR3 in DNA: TGTGCCAGCAGCTTAAAAACCTACGAGCAGTACTTC.

This clone was recorded only once. This chain links TRBV18 with TRBJ2-3; 10 bases map to TRBD1. V was pared by 4 bases and J by 3 bases, with 1 base of the junction left unmatched. Germline lookup yields CDR1 KGHSH and CDR2 LQKENI. The CDR3 is 14 residues long. The CDR3, as DNA: TGTGCCAGCTCACTGGGACAGGGGACAGATACGCAGTATTTT. This codes for CASSLGQGTDTQYF.

This sequence joins TRBV29-1 and TRBJ2-7, with TRBD2 identical over 8 bases. The germline CDR1 and CDR2 sequences are SQVTM and ANQGSEA. This CDR3 has 13 residues. V gave up 6 bases and J gave up 0 bases; unmatched junction bases: 4. This chain's CDR3 is CSVLAAVSYEQYF. CDR3 DNA sequence: TGCAGCGTACTAGCGGCGGTCTCCTACGAGCAGTACTTC.

V usage is TRBV28 and J usage is TRBJ1-1, with 8 nucleotides matching TRBD1. V lost 4 bases, J lost 3 bases, and 7 bases stayed unmatched. The germline CDR1 and CDR2 sequences are MDHEN and SYDVKM. The CDR3 loop spans 15 amino acids. As DNA, the CDR3 is TGTGCCAGCAGTTACCAGGGGGCAGGTGACACTGAAGCTTTCTTT. Translated, it gives CASSYQGAGDTEAFF.

V and J are TRBV6-1 and TRBJ1-2, with D possibly matching TRBD1 (5 bases). Germline V lookup: CDR1 MNHNS, CDR2 SASEGT. CDR3 length equals 19 residues. Trimming took off 4 bases at V and 3 bases at J, with 27 bases between the two ends. The CDR3 protein is CASSGQTPSGLRLHYGYTF. The CDR3 DNA is TGTGCCAGCAGTGGTCAGACGCCCTCAGGGTTGAGGCTGCACTATGGCTACACCTTC.

To note about this clone: The same CDR3 arises from other DNA sequences in this sample as well. The rearrangement joins TRBV7-9 to TRBJ2-2; tentatively, D is TRBD1 (5 bases). Trimming removed 5 bases from V and 8 bases from J, with 12 bases in between. Germline V gives CDR1 SEHNR, CDR2 FQNEAQ (reference sequence). This CDR3 is 13 amino acids long. CDR3 residues: CASSLDRAGELFF. The CDR3 nucleotides are TGTGCCAGCAGCCTCGACAGAGCTGGGGAGCTGTTTTTT. Full variable domain (outside the CDR3, taken from reference TRBV7-9 and TRBJ2-2): DTGVSQNPRHKITKRGQNVTFRCDPISEHNRLYWYRQTLGQGPEFLTYFQNEAQLEKSRLLSDRFSAERPKGSFSTLEIQRTEQGDSAMYLCASSLDRAGELFFGEGSRLTVL.